The entry below describes one T cell receptor beta chain. In the study's own analysis: Reference gene primers were amplified, and this amplification served to estimate nucleated cell counts. Here immunoSEQ multiplex PCR was the method, and the copy in TCRdb shows in-frame clones only, minus some. V and J calls and clone size come straight from that table; D and trimming were deduced from the DNA. The repertoire consists of approximately 76,000 clones, with around nine tenths occurring once and the leading ten covering around 14%. Trimming cost V 7 bases and J 6 bases; bases outside gene matches: 7. The CDR3 is 14 amino acids. The germline gives CDR1 LNHDA, CDR2 SQIVND (reference sequence). This sample is part of a study of blood T cell repertoires in COVID-19.

This clonotype was obtained from a woman aged 55-70 years with acute or convalescent COVID-19. This rearrangement joins TRBV19 to TRBJ1-3; 9 bases match TRBD1. Source material: peripheral blood. The CDR3 sequence: CASTHGTGQNTIYF. CDR3 DNA sequence: TGTGCCAGTACCCACGGGACAGGGCAAAACACCATATATTTT.